These 10 T cell receptor beta chains were all obtained from the same sample, sequenced in a study of monozygotic twins with inflammatory bowel disease. TCRdb reprocessed the 5' RACE reads, keeping one entry per CDR3 protein, no DNA. The sample has 420,000 or so distinct CDR3 sequences; the top ten hold 2% to 3%. What was sequenced was blood. Source of these receptors: a human donor with ulcerative colitis or Crohn's disease, or a healthy co-twin of an affected twin (not recorded which).

J is TRBJ2-5 and V is TRBV4-2; the TRBD2 assignment by TCRdb is unverifiable without DNA. CDR3 length: 15 amino acids. From germline, CDR1 is LGHNA and CDR2 YNFKEQ. The CDR3 region is CASSQGAKIGETQYF.

The chain uses TRBV20-1 and TRBJ2-3; the TCRdb D gene call, TRBD1, has no DNA to confirm it. The CDR3 extends over 18 amino acids. Looked up from germline, CDR1 is DFQATT and CDR2 is SNEGSKA (reference sequence). The CDR3 sequence: CSARGSRSGGPRTDTQYF.

This chain connects TRBV10-3 to TRBJ2-5; TCRdb selects TRBD1, and the lack of DNA leaves this call unchecked. The germline V gene has CDR1 ENHRY and CDR2 SYGVKD. There are 14 residues in the CDR3. This CDR3 is CAISDDSRGGTQYF.

The chain has TRBV6-6 and TRBJ1-1. This CDR3 comprises 14 residues. Per germline, CDR1 MNHNY and CDR2 SVGAGI (reference sequence). The CDR3 sequence: CASSLWTRNTEAFF.

The chain joins TRBV20-1 to TRBJ2-3; TCRdb indicates TRBD2, and absent DNA this call remains unverified. The CDR3 runs to 14 residues. The germline V gene encodes CDR1 DFQATT and CDR2 SNEGSKA (reference sequence). The CDR3 is CSARKRGGRDTQYF.

This chain links TRBV6-6 with TRBJ2-7. The CDR3 extends over 13 amino acids. Germline V gene data show CDR1 as MNHNY and CDR2 as SVGAGI (reference sequence). The CDR3 sequence is CASSYPSSYEQYF.

CDR3 sequence reads: CASSPQTLLNTEAFF. This chain joins TRBV18 and TRBJ1-1. This CDR3 spans 15 amino acids. Germline loops: CDR1 KGHSH, CDR2 LQKENI.

The chain uses TRBV5-6 and TRBJ2-1; TCRdb proposes TRBD1, but this gene call is untestable without DNA. Germline CDR1 SGHDT, CDR2 YYEEEE. The CDR3 consists of 11 residues. Here the CDR3 reads CASNQGNEQFF.

This sequence joins TRBV20-1 and TRBJ2-7; TCRdb calls TRBD1, which cannot be checked without DNA. This CDR3 has 12 amino acids. Per the germline V gene, CDR1 is DFQATT and CDR2 is SNEGSKA (reference sequence). This CDR3 reads CSARTGSAEQYF.

This sequence joins TRBV5-5 and TRBJ1-1; TCRdb lists TRBD1, though no DNA is available to test this call. The CDR3 spans 16 residues. CDR1 is SGHKS, CDR2 YYEKEE, per germline (reference sequence). The CDR3 spells CASSLRTGTGLTEAFF.